A single sample gave rise to the 9 T cell receptor beta chains below, sequenced in a study of T cells after yellow fever vaccination. Via MiXCR, TCRdb re-called the 5' RACE reads, giving one row per CDR3 protein. The sample carries about 170,000 distinct CDR3 sequences, approximately 9.9% recorded once. The sequences come from CD8+ T cells sorted from PBMCs, collected 15 days after the yellow fever booster vaccination. All receptors come from a man younger than 30 who received the YFV17D yellow fever vaccine.

This clonotype has a handful of counts. The chain has TRBV25-1 and TRBJ2-2; TRBD2 is a possible D gene (5 bases). The V end lost 3 bases, the J end lost 4 bases, and 15 bases lay between the germline ends. The CDR3 has 16 amino acids. The germline V gene has CDR1 MGHDK and CDR2 SYGVNS. CDR3 nucleotide sequence: TGTGCCAGCAGTGACGACTATAGAAGCCCCACCGGGGAGCTGTTTTTT. This gives the protein CASSDDYRSPTGELFF.

The genes are TRBV4-1 and TRBJ2-5; TRBD1 aligns across 10 bases. Germline assignment: CDR1 MGHRA and CDR2 YSYEKL. After removal of 3 bases from V and 1 base from J, the junction contained 5 bases not matched to a gene. The CDR3 consists of 16 residues. DNA of the CDR3: TGCGCCAGCAGCCAGTGGACAGGGGGGTCCCAAGAGACCCAGTACTTC. This gives the protein CASSQWTGGSQETQYF.

This rearrangement joins TRBV7-8 to TRBJ2-6; D is perhaps TRBD2 (6 bases). Germline values: CDR1 SGHVS, CDR2 FQNEAQ. With 2 bases removed from V and 4 bases from J, the gap between germline ends came to 18 bases. The CDR3 loop spans 18 amino acids. For the CDR3, the DNA is TGTGCCAGCAGCTTAATGGGGGGACCCCTGGCCGGGGCCAACGTCCTGACTTTC. Its protein product is CASSLMGGPLAGANVLTF.

There are a few counts of this clonotype. The chain joins TRBV12-3 or TRBV12-4 to TRBJ2-2; no reliable D call. The V and J ends lost 6 bases and 8 bases respectively, with 4 bases between them. The length of the CDR3 is 10 residues. The CDR3 DNA follows: TGTGCCAGCAGCGGAGGGGAGCTGTTTTTT. This gives the protein CASSGGELFF.

The V and J genes are TRBV6-6 and TRBJ2-2, with TRBD2 identical over 10 bases. Trimming removed 4 bases from V and 3 bases from J; junction bases left unmatched: 11. The CDR3 covers 18 residues. Germline CDR1 and CDR2: MNHNY and SVGAGI (reference sequence). The CDR3 DNA reads TGTGCCAGCAGTTTGGGTAGCGGGGGGCCGGGCGACACCGGGGAGCTGTTTTTT. This encodes CASSLGSGGPGDTGELFF.

V usage is TRBV11-3 and J usage is TRBJ2-7; D possibly uses TRBD1 or TRBD2 (5 bases each). Looked up from germline, CDR1 is SGHNT and CDR2 is YENEEA. This CDR3 is 17 amino acids long. Trimming pared 3 bases from V and 1 base from J, leaving 19 bases between. The CDR3 DNA reads TGTGCCAGCAGCTTCGGTTGGTTGGGACGGCTGTCCTACGAGCAGTACTTC. This sequence encodes CASSFGWLGRLSYEQYF.

V and J are TRBV7-6 and TRBJ2-3; 8 bases are shared with TRBD2. The CDR3 sequence is 14 residues long. J lost 5 bases, V lost 5 bases, and 6 bases had no gene match. CDR1 and CDR2 from the germline V gene are SGHVS and FNYEAQ. CDR3 region: CASSPRGGVDTQYF. The CDR3 DNA follows: TGTGCCAGCAGCCCTCGGGGGGGGGTAGATACGCAGTATTTT.

The rearrangement uses TRBV3-1 and TRBJ1-5; D unclear. Per germline, CDR1 LGHDT and CDR2 YNNKEL (reference sequence). CDR3 size: 14 residues. V was trimmed by 6 bases and J by 0 bases, leaving 9 bases between them. The CDR3 nucleotides read TGTGCCAGCAGGCTGGACGGTAGCAATCAGCCCCAGCATTTT. Its protein product is CASRLDGSNQPQHF.

The J gene is TRBJ2-2, the V gene TRBV6-5, with D unclear. The CDR3 contains 15 residues. Germline lookup yields CDR1 MNHEY and CDR2 SVGAGI. V shed 5 bases and J shed 4 bases, with 14 bases lying between them. CDR3 in amino acids: CASSQLLSVTGELFF. CDR3 nucleotide sequence: TGTGCCAGCAGTCAGCTATTGTCGGTCACCGGGGAGCTGTTTTTT.